The entry below describes one T cell receptor beta chain. The sample originates from a study of response to subunit inactivated influenza vaccine. The CDR3 has 16 amino acids. Germline V lookup: CDR1 SGHRS, CDR2 YFSETQ. Trimming took 0 bases from V and 9 from J; bases not matched to a gene: 12. MiXCR was run by TCRdb on the RT-PCR reads, yielding one entry per CDR3 protein. This sample yields 500,000 to 600,000 distinct CDR3 sequences, of which about 10% are seen a single time; 9.5% to 12% belongs to the top ten. This same sample was also taken into another study, of T cells expressing NK-cell markers. From that paper: What made the TCR beta cDNA was 5'RACE template switching with UMIs. Topping the CD3+CD56-NKG2C+ fraction as well were these clonotypes, in several donors.

This specimen was PBMCs from blood, taken on the day of vaccination. The clonotype was recovered from a man between 45 and 60 years old who received an inactivated influenza vaccine. V usage is TRBV5-1 and J usage is TRBJ2-1; 7 bases map to TRBD2. The CDR3 here is CASSLVGRALGSEQFF. The CDR3 DNA is TGCGCCAGCAGCTTGGTTGGGAGGGCCCTAGGTAGTGAGCAGTTCTTC.